Presented here are 2 T cell receptor beta chains from one specimen sequenced in a study of liver allograft versus peripheral blood T cells. Study information: Repertoires from peripheral blood of liver transplant recipients were compared with those inside their transplanted livers.

TCRdb re-analysed the reads in MiXCR, keeping a single row per CDR3 protein. In the table there are about 5,600 distinct CDR3 sequences, about 14% of which are singletons. These receptor sequences come from a human patient who had a liver transplant. Some T cells may possibly be graft donor cells.

The CDR3 reads CASSPRGTNEKLFF. CDR3 DNA sequence: TGTGCCAGCAGCCCGAGGGGGACTAATGAAAAACTGTTTTTT. This chain links TRBV7-9 with TRBJ1-4, with a tentative D call TRBD1 (6 bases). CDR1 is SEHNR, CDR2 FQNEAQ, per germline (reference sequence). The CDR3 loop spans 14 amino acids. Trimming shortened V by 5 bases and J by 2 bases, and 9 bases separated the two germline ends. Combining the CDR3 with reference TRBV7-9 and TRBJ1-4 gives the whole variable domain DTGVSQNPRHKITKRGQNVTFRCDPISEHNRLYWYRQTLGQGPEFLTYFQNEAQLEKSRLLSDRFSAERPKGSFSTLEIQRTEQGDSAMYLCASSPRGTNEKLFFGSGTQLSVL.

Relative to its sample, this clonotype is medium-sized. The chain couples TRBV6-5 to TRBJ1-2; 10 bases fit TRBD1. The CDR3 runs to 14 residues. Germline values: CDR1 MNHEY, CDR2 SVGAGI. V shed 0 bases and J 10 bases; nucleotides not matched to a gene: 5. Here the CDR3 DNA reads TGTGCCAGCAGTTACTCCGGACAGGGGGAAGACTACACCTTC. Protein product: CASSYSGQGEDYTF.